The T cell receptor beta chain described here comes from a study of T cell responses to AZD1222 COVID-19 vaccine. General study findings and limits: Without day 14 samples, only post-peak T cell repertoires were studied. Epitopes outside B.1.351 and B.1.1.7 mutated regions reportedly drew nearly half of spike TCRs. Donors, mostly white British, included more females; clonal diversity was possibly underestimated.

V lost 0 bases and J lost 7, with 19 bases in between. The CDR3 contains 18 residues. CDR1 MNHEY and CDR2 SVGEGT come from the germline V gene. A note on this clone: Its antigen remains unidentified.

Samples with a second dose at about 4 or about 12 weeks were pooled together. TCRdb keeps only in-frame clones here, not all; method: immunoSEQ multiplex PCR. The sample shows around 110,000 clones, 92% of them seen only once. This sample comprised peripheral blood, obtained 28 days after the second AZD1222 dose. V and J are TRBV6-2 or TRBV6-3 and TRBJ1-6; D unresolved. This TCR was recovered from an adult who received the AZD1222 COVID-19 vaccine. DNA of the CDR3: TGTGCCAGCAGTTACTCGGACGAAAGGCTTACGAGGAATTCACCCCTCCACTTT. This codes for CASSYSDERLTRNSPLHF.